A selection of T cell receptor beta chains follows, all from one sample in a study of cytomegalovirus exposure and HLA in healthy donors. The protocol was immunoSEQ multiplex PCR, while the TCRdb copy is restricted to in-frame clones and leaves out a portion. The sample yields 95,000 to 150,000 clones, around four fifths seen once. What was sequenced was PBMCs. Receptors originate from a woman between 40 and 50 years old in good health and CMV-seronegative. Both conserved end residues are part of each CDR3. A D gene is named only where the DNA matches it firmly. The size entry is marked missing in some rows and otherwise reads once, few, many or a size class.

TRBD2	NA	TRBJ2-2	TRBV19	TGTGCCAGTAGATACTCTAGCGGGAGTACCGGGGAGCTGTTTTTT	CASRYSSGSTGELFF
NA	NA	TRBJ1-1	TRBV5-6	TGTGCCAGCAGGGACAGCTGGAACACTGAAGCTTTCTTT	CASRDSWNTEAFF
NA	NA	TRBJ1-1	TRBV7-2	TGTGCCAGCAGCTTAGTCAGGGGTTGGACTGAAGCTTTCTTT	CASSLVRGWTEAFF
NA	NA	TRBJ1-5	TRBV9	TGTGCCAGCAGCGTAGAAGGGTCAGGGTACTATAGCAATCAGCCCCAGCATTTT	CASSVEGSGYYSNQPQHF
NA	NA	TRBJ1-3	TRBV18	TGTGCCAGCTCACCTCGGGGATTTGACACCATATATTTT	CASSPRGFDTIYF
TRBD1	few	TRBJ2-7	TRBV7-3	TGTGCCAGCAGCCCCTTCACAGGGGGAGAGCAGTACTTC	CASSPFTGGEQYF
TRBD2	NA	TRBJ2-7	TRBV7-2	TGTGCCAGCAGCTTGCGACTAGCCAACGAGCAGTACTTC	CASSLRLANEQYF
TRBD1	NA	TRBJ1-5	TRBV9	TGTGCCAGCAGCCTTAGACAGGGGTTGAATCAGCCCCAGCATTTT	CASSLRQGLNQPQHF
TRBD2	NA	TRBJ2-3	TRBV5-4	TGTGCCAGCAGCCCCGTTTCAAAGCGGGGGGGCCCAGATACGCAGTATTTT	CASSPVSKRGGPDTQYF
NA	NA	TRBJ2-3	TRBV7-2	TGTGCCAGCAGCCTAGATGGCCCCCTGGGAGGTACGCAGTATTTT	CASSLDGPLGGTQYF
TRBD1	few	TRBJ1-1	TRBV7-9	TGTGCCAGCAGCACGTCAGGGGGCAACACTGAAGCTTTCTTT	CASSTSGGNTEAFF
NA	NA	TRBJ1-1	TRBV10-2	TGCGCCAGCAGGAGGGGGGGACAGAACACTGAAGCTTTCTTT	CASRRGGQNTEAFF
TRBD1	NA	TRBJ2-7	TRBV4-3	TGCGCCAGCAGCCTCCGGACAGGAGAGGTCAACGAGCAGTACTTC	CASSLRTGEVNEQYF
NA	few	TRBJ2-1	TRBV5-1	TGCGCCAGCAGCTTGAATATGTACAATGAGCAGTTCTTC	CASSLNMYNEQFF
TRBD2	NA	TRBJ2-1	TRBV19	TGTGCCAGTAGTACGGGACTAGCGGGAGTTTGGCAGTTCTTC	CASSTGLAGVWQFF
NA	NA	TRBJ1-2	TRBV7-3	TGTGCCAGCAGCTCTCGACAAAGCAACTATGGCTACACCTTC	CASSSRQSNYGYTF
TRBD1	NA	TRBJ1-1	TRBV15	TGTGCCACCAGCAGAGACAAGGGGGCAGGACTGAACACTGAAGCTTTCTTT	CATSRDKGAGLNTEAFF
NA	NA	TRBJ1-2	TRBV7-9	TGTGCCAGCAGCCGGGAGAGGGAGGATGGCTACACCTTC	CASSREREDGYTF
NA	NA	TRBJ2-5	TRBV2	TGTGCCAGCAGGGACTTGGACAGCTCAGAAGAGACCCAGTACTTC	CASRDLDSSEETQYF
TRBD2	NA	TRBJ2-2	TRBV4-1	TGCGCCAGCAGCCAAGGGACCAGCGGGAGAGGCACCGGGGAGCTGTTTTTT	CASSQGTSGRGTGELFF
TRBD1	NA	TRBJ2-7	TRBV7-9	TGTGCCAGCAGCCCCCTCGACAGGGCCATCTACGAGCAGTACTTC	CASSPLDRAIYEQYF
NA	NA	TRBJ1-2	TRBV4-2	TGTGCCAGCAGCCAAGCCACGGGATCCTATGGCTACACCTTC	CASSQATGSYGYTF
NA	NA	TRBJ2-2	TRBV7-8	TGTGCCAGCAGCTTGCGGGCGGAGGCTATGTCGACCGGGGAGCTGTTTTTT	CASSLRAEAMSTGELFF
NA	NA	TRBJ1-2	TRBV10-3	TGTGCCATCTACAGGGACCCCAACTATGGCTACACCTTC	CAIYRDPNYGYTF
NA	NA	TRBJ2-5	TRBV6-1	TGTGCCAGCAGTGAATATGCAGGGTCTGAGACCCAGTACTTC	CASSEYAGSETQYF
NA	NA	TRBJ1-2	TRBV4-3	TGCGCCAGCAGCCAAGCACAGGGAGGGGGTGACTATGGCTACACCTTC	CASSQAQGGGDYGYTF